The 18 T cell receptor beta chains given below trace back to one sample, sequenced in a study of blood T cell dynamics during melanoma immunotherapy. The assay was immunoSEQ multiplex PCR, and TCRdb's table has in-frame clones only and misses some. The table shows 4,500 to 7,000 clones, with approximately 90% occurring only once. Time point denoted: pre-treatment baseline. The input for sequencing was blood, taken from a patient treated with checkpoint blockade. The receptors here all came from a human donor with melanoma.

This chain joins TRBV7-3 and TRBJ2-3; 7 bases agree with TRBD1. CDR3 length: 16 residues. Germline V gene data show CDR1 as SGHTA and CDR2 as FQGTGA. V shed 5 bases and J 1 base; nucleotides not matched to a gene: 9. In nucleotides, the CDR3 is TGTGCCAGCAGCCCAGGAACAGGGGTCGGCACAGATACGCAGTATTTT. Translated, it gives CASSPGTGVGTDTQYF. Supplemented by reference TRBV7-3 and TRBJ2-3, the full variable domain reads GAGVSQTPSNKVTEKGKYVELRCDPISGHTALYWYRQSLGQGPEFLIYFQGTGAADDSGLPNDRFFAVRPEGSVSTLKIQRTERGDSAVYLCASSPGTGVGTDTQYFGPGTRLTVL.

The chain's CDR3 is CASSLGVVFPTDTQYF. DNA for the CDR3: TGTGCCAGCAGCTTGGGAGTAGTGTTTCCAACAGATACGCAGTATTTT. The gene calls are TRBV5-8 and TRBJ2-3; D unclear. The V gene lost 0 bases and the J gene lost 3 bases, with 14 bases spanning the gap. This CDR3 comprises 16 residues. Germline values: CDR1 SGHTS, CDR2 YDEGEE.

The J gene is TRBJ2-3, the V gene TRBV11-3; 11 bases line up with TRBD2. With V trimmed by 5 bases and J by 2 bases, 3 bases remained unmatched. Per germline, CDR1 SGHNT and CDR2 YENEEA. This CDR3 is built from 15 residues. CDR3 sequence reads: CASSPSGRPTDTQYF. The CDR3 coding sequence is TGTGCCAGCAGCCCTAGCGGGAGGCCCACAGATACGCAGTATTTT.

The chain employs TRBV30 and TRBJ1-2; the D gene is possibly TRBD1 (6 bases). This CDR3 is built from 13 residues. V dropped 1 base and J dropped 6 bases, with 12 bases sitting between them. Germline V gives CDR1 GTSNPN, CDR2 SVGIG (reference sequence). The CDR3 loop reads CAWSARYRDGYTF. In DNA form, the CDR3 reads TGTGCCTGGAGTGCGAGATACAGGGATGGCTACACCTTC.

The V gene is TRBV28, the J gene TRBJ1-1, with D perhaps TRBD1 (5 bases). V shed 1 base and J shed 0 bases, with 18 bases lying between them. Germline values: CDR1 MDHEN, CDR2 SYDVKM. The CDR3 length is 18 residues. CDR3 in amino acids: CASSLSPRGWWMNTEAFF. CDR3 DNA sequence: TGTGCCAGCAGTTTATCCCCCCGGGGGTGGTGGATGAACACTGAAGCTTTCTTT.

The chain combines TRBV9 with TRBJ2-3; D gene unclear. The germline gives CDR1 SGDLS, CDR2 YYNGEE. This CDR3 is 12 amino acids long. Trimming cost V 3 bases and J 0 bases, with 2 bases left between them. The chain's CDR3 is CASSASTDTQYF. CDR3 in DNA: TGTGCCAGCAGCGCCAGCACAGATACGCAGTATTTT.

The chain combines TRBV5-6 with TRBJ2-3; 8 positions agree with TRBD1. CDR1 and CDR2 from the germline V gene are SGHDT and YYEEEE. CDR3 length equals 17 residues. Losses at the gene ends were 2 bases for V and 4 bases for J; bases not matched to a gene: 12. The chain's CDR3 is CASSFERTGSGPDTQYF. The DNA of the CDR3 is TGTGCCAGCAGCTTCGAAAGGACAGGGTCAGGGCCAGATACGCAGTATTTT.

This clone appeared a single time. This chain links TRBV9 with TRBJ2-1; 8 bases map to TRBD2. The CDR3 loop spans 15 amino acids. V lost 2 bases, J lost 5 bases, and 6 bases stayed unmatched. Per the germline V gene, CDR1 is SGDLS and CDR2 is YYNGEE. CDR3 loop: CASSVSGGRDNEQFF. The CDR3 nucleotides are TGTGCCAGCAGCGTTTCGGGAGGGAGGGACAATGAGCAGTTCTTC.

This rearrangement joins TRBV7-3 to TRBJ2-5; TRBD1 matches 8 bases. The CDR3 totals 13 residues. CDR1 is SGHTA and CDR2 is FQGTGA in the germline V gene. Losses at the gene ends were 4 bases for V and 4 bases for J; bases not matched to a gene: 2. The CDR3 nucleotides read TGTGCCAGCAGCTCTGGACAGGGAGAGACCCAGTACTTC. This codes for CASSSGQGETQYF.

V is TRBV5-1 and J is TRBJ2-2; D is possibly TRBD1 or TRBD2 (6 bases each). This CDR3 has 15 amino acids. Germline V gene sequence: CDR1 SGHRS, CDR2 YFSETQ. V lost 0 bases and J lost 4, with 10 bases in between. This chain's CDR3 is CASSLAGASTGELFF. The DNA of the CDR3 is TGCGCCAGCAGCTTGGCGGGGGCGAGCACCGGGGAGCTGTTTTTT.

This clone was found once. This chain joins TRBV1 and TRBJ2-7; the table's D call of TRBD1 was not tested on the DNA. TRBV1 is a documented pseudogene. This CDR3 is built from 17 residues. The CDR3 here is CTSSPQVSTGGFYEQYF. The CDR3, as DNA: TGCACCAGCAGCCCGCAAGTCTCGACAGGGGGCTTTTACGAGCAGTACTTC.

The genes are TRBV4-3 and TRBJ2-1; 7 bases are shared with TRBD2. The CDR3 length is 19 residues. V dropped 1 base and J dropped 1; count of bases not matched to a gene: 13. Looked up from germline, CDR1 is LGHNA and CDR2 is YSLEER. The CDR3 DNA sequence: TGCGCCAGCAGCCAAGTCCCCCGAAGGTGGGGGGGGTCCTACAATGAGCAGTTCTTC. It translates to CASSQVPRRWGGSYNEQFF.

V is TRBV23-1 and J is TRBJ2-2; D is unclear. TRBV23-1 carries the ORF label, with uncertain function. The length of the CDR3 is 17 residues. Trimming stripped 4 bases from V and 0 bases from J, with 15 bases between. CDR3 DNA: TGCGCCAGCAGTCTTTTAGGGCAGTTCGCGAACACCGGGGAGCTGTTTTTT. Translating it yields CASSLLGQFANTGELFF.

The DNA for the CDR3 is TGTGCCAGTAGTATAGATCGAGGTGTCCATCAGCCCCAGCATTTT. It codes for CASSIDRGVHQPQHF. V and J are TRBV19 and TRBJ1-5; unclear D gene. The CDR3 runs 15 residues. Germline assignment: CDR1 LNHDA and CDR2 SQIVND (reference sequence). V lost 0 bases and J lost 5, with 11 bases in between.

The chain recombines TRBV28 with TRBJ2-3, with 9 bases identical to TRBD1. The germline gives CDR1 MDHEN, CDR2 SYDVKM. The CDR3 is 15 amino acids. J lost 4 bases, V lost 5 bases, and 7 bases had no gene match. CDR3 sequence: CASSPPDRGADTQYF. CDR3 coding DNA: TGTGCCAGCAGTCCGCCGGACAGGGGAGCAGATACGCAGTATTTT.

The rearrangement uses TRBV25-1 and TRBJ2-5, with D tentatively TRBD2 (7 bases). Germline CDR1 and CDR2: MGHDK and SYGVNS. The ends were cut back, 3 bases at V and 1 base at J, with 12 bases in the middle. CDR3 length: 15 residues. This CDR3 is CASSDGGAVQETQYF. CDR3 sequence (DNA): TGTGCCAGCAGTGATGGGGGGGCAGTCCAAGAGACCCAGTACTTC.

This chain uses TRBV5-1 with TRBJ2-2, with TRBD2 matching over 8 bases. Germline lookup yields CDR1 SGHRS and CDR2 YFSETQ. This CDR3 region has 16 residues. Trimming at V came to 6 bases and at J to 0 bases, leaving 7 bases not matched to a gene. CDR3 residues: CASTRGGQPNTGELFF. CDR3 DNA sequence: TGCGCCAGCACCCGGGGGGGGCAGCCGAACACCGGGGAGCTGTTTTTT.

The chain has TRBV7-8 and TRBJ2-3; maybe TRBD1 (5 bases). The CDR3 has 17 amino acids. Trimming stripped 2 bases from V and 0 bases from J, with 15 bases between. Germline loops: CDR1 SGHVS, CDR2 FQNEAQ. Written as DNA, the CDR3 is TGTGCCAGCAGCTTAAGGGGCAGGGCGATAAGCACAGATACGCAGTATTTT. Translating it yields CASSLRGRAISTDTQYF.